The 9 T cell receptor beta chains below were found in one sample sequenced in a study of T cells in Graves' hyperthyroidism and ophthalmopathy. TCR beta CDR3 region amplification was performed from RNA transcripts. Researchers ran a first-round RT-PCR on the TCR CDR3 using the HTBI primer set. One entry per CDR3 protein, called by TCRdb with MiXCR from the multiplex PCR reads. The repertoire holds about 580,000 distinct CDR3 sequences, with around 13% as singletons. The sample was blood. Receptors originate from a woman aged 25 to 39 with Graves' hyperthyroidism that later progressed to Graves' ophthalmopathy.

About this clonotype: The germline gene is not matched at one end of the junction; a read error may be the cause. The chain joins TRBV9 to TRBJ2-7; the D gene is possibly TRBD2 (6 bases). CDR3 length: 15 amino acids. Germline CDR1 reads SGDLS; CDR2 reads YYNGEE. The CDR3 DNA sequence: TGTGTCAGCAGCGGAGGGGAGCAGCTGCCCTACGAGCAGTACTTC. This sequence encodes CVSSGGEQLPYEQYF.

This clonotype occurred a few times. This chain joins TRBV6-1 and TRBJ1-2; D gene uncertain. V was cut by 6 bases and J by 0 bases, with 11 bases left in between. The germline gives CDR1 MNHNS, CDR2 SASEGT. The CDR3 spans 14 residues. The CDR3 sequence is CASRKTGTNYGYTF. CDR3 coding DNA: TGTGCCAGCAGGAAGACGGGGACTAACTATGGCTACACCTTC.

This clonotype showed up just a few times. This chain joins TRBV27 and TRBJ2-2; D is unclear. Germline CDR1 reads MNHEY; CDR2 reads SMNVEV (reference sequence). The V end was cut by 3 bases, the J end by 3 bases, with 8 bases between. The CDR3 has 14 residues. CDR3 sequence: CASSFLGYTGELFF. CDR3 bases: TGTGCCAGCAGTTTTCTCGGGTACACCGGGGAGCTGTTTTTT.

This clonotype occurred many times. This CDR3 is CAISWDVEETQYF. The CDR3, as DNA: TGTGCCATCAGCTGGGACGTAGAAGAGACCCAGTACTTC. V usage is TRBV10-3 and J usage is TRBJ2-5, with D perhaps being TRBD1 or TRBD2 (5 bases each). Trimming stripped 6 bases from V and 3 bases from J, with 11 bases between. The CDR3 length is 13 residues. CDR1 is ENHRY and CDR2 is SYGVKD in the germline V gene.

This clonotype has at least ten counts. The V call is TRBV10-3, the J call TRBJ2-1, with 8 nucleotides matching TRBD2. Unmatched junction bases numbered 29, after V lost 4 bases and J lost 12 bases. Germline CDR1 is ENHRY and CDR2 is SYGVKD. The CDR3 is 20 amino acids. CDR3 coding DNA: TGTGCCATCAGTGGTAGCGGGGCCTTTGAAACCCCAACGGCCGGTGACGTGCAGTTCTTC. Its protein is CAISGSGAFETPTAGDVQFF.

With respect to this clonotype: A much larger clone lies one base from this, so it may be a read error. V usage is TRBV9 and J usage is TRBJ2-3, with D possibly matching TRBD2 (6 bases). The germline CDR1 and CDR2 sequences are SGDLS and YYNGEE. V dropped 0 bases and J dropped 8 bases, with 22 bases sitting between them. This CDR3 has 17 residues. The CDR3 DNA follows: TGTGCCAGCAGCGTAGTGGGGGGACCTCCAGTCCCAGGTACGCAGTATTTT. This translates into CASSVVGGPPVPGTQYF. The variable domain in full, completed from reference TRBV9 and TRBJ2-3, reads DSGVTQTPKHLITATGQRVTLRCSPRSGDLSVYWYQQSLDQGLQFLIQYYNGEERAKGNILERFSAQQFPDLHSELNLSSLELGDSALYFCASSVVGGPPVPGTQYFGPGTRLTVL.

There are many counts of this clonotype. The chain employs TRBV12-5 and TRBJ2-1; TRBD1 or TRBD2 may be the D gene (6 bases each). Germline CDR1 LGHNT, CDR2 FRNRAP. The V gene lost 6 bases and the J gene lost 2 bases, with 17 bases spanning the gap. This CDR3 region has 16 residues. CDR3 in amino acids: CASGQGRPAAYNEQFF. The CDR3 DNA sequence: TGTGCTAGTGGCCAGGGGAGGCCTGCCGCCTACAATGAGCAGTTCTTC.

The chain carries TRBV7-3 and TRBJ1-5; TRBD1 is a possible D gene (6 bases). Germline loops: CDR1 SGHTA, CDR2 FQGTGA. This CDR3 is built from 16 residues. V was pared by 5 bases and J by 0 bases, with 14 bases between. CDR3 nucleotides: TGTGCCAGCAGCGAATACAGGGAATATAGCAATCAGCCCCAGCATTTT. This encodes CASSEYREYSNQPQHF. Drawing the rest from reference TRBV7-3 and TRBJ1-5, the complete variable domain is GAGVSQTPSNKVTEKGKYVELRCDPISGHTALYWYRQSLGQGPEFLIYFQGTGAADDSGLPNDRFFAVRPEGSVSTLKIQRTERGDSAVYLCASSEYREYSNQPQHFGDGTRLSIL.

A few counts support this clonotype. This chain uses TRBV10-3 with TRBJ1-1; no reliable D call. V was cut by 0 bases and J by 5 bases, with 10 bases left in between. CDR1 is ENHRY, CDR2 SYGVKD, per germline. The CDR3 is 14 residues long. DNA for the CDR3: TGTGCCATCAGTGAGTCACAATTAGGGACTGAAGCTTTCTTT. This sequence encodes CAISESQLGTEAFF.